This TCR beta chain was sequenced during a study of patients and donors after allogeneic stem cell transplantation. Germline values: CDR1 SGDLS, CDR2 YYNGEE. Trimming took off 6 bases at V and 3 bases at J, with 16 bases between the two ends. CDR3 size: 14 residues. In its sample, this clonotype was seen a few times. TCRdb reprocessed the RT-PCR reads with MiXCR, giving one entry per CDR3 protein. The repertoire consists of about 400,000 distinct CDR3 sequences, with roughly 17% occurring once and the leading ten covering around 7.9%. Sequenced material: blood, either unsorted or a sorted T cell fraction (not recorded which). The sequence came from a human donor who was either an allogeneic HSCT recipient or a stem cell or donor lymphocyte infusion donor (not recorded which). It is not recorded whose cells these are; they may come from a transplant donor. The gene calls are TRBV9 and TRBJ2-7; D might be TRBD1 (6 bases). CDR3 DNA sequence: TGTGCCAGCAACCCCTCTGGACAGAGCTACGAGCAGTACTTC. Translating gives CASNPSGQSYEQYF.